This T cell receptor (beta chain) is drawn from a study of blood T cell repertoires in COVID-19. Germline V gives CDR1 LGHNT, CDR2 FRNRAP. CDR3 length: 17 amino acids. V dropped 4 bases and J dropped 3; count of bases not matched to a gene: 10. The data were produced by immunoSEQ multiplex PCR, yet TCRdb's version contains in-frame clones alone and is incomplete. The data show about 180,000 clones, 89% seen once. This receptor was obtained from a woman aged 40-49 years with acute COVID-19. This rearrangement joins TRBV12-5 to TRBJ2-1; 9 bases match TRBD1. Material for sequencing was PBMCs or T cells enriched from blood (not recorded which). CDR3 protein: CASGSLTGTGHYNEQFF. CDR3 bases: TGTGCTAGTGGTTCACTGACCGGGACAGGGCACTACAATGAGCAGTTCTTC.